This T cell receptor (beta chain) was recovered during a study of blood T cell repertoires in COVID-19. The data were produced by immunoSEQ multiplex PCR, yet TCRdb's version contains in-frame clones alone and is incomplete. The table shows about 230,000 clones, with approximately 90% occurring only once. It was during active infection that Seattle patients were enrolled and then longitudinally followed. This CDR3 has 15 residues. V gave up 6 bases and J gave up 6 bases, with 18 bases separating them. Germline assignment: CDR1 MDHEN and CDR2 SYDVKM. The table lists this clone with a count of one. Sequencing was carried out using peripheral blood. The sequence was obtained from a man aged 45-65 years with COVID-19, enrolled during active disease. This chain joins TRBV28 and TRBJ2-1; TRBD1 is a possible D gene (5 bases). The CDR3 region has the DNA TGTGCCAGCAGCTCTACGCAGGGATGGTTCAATGAGCAGTTCTTC. This codes for CASSSTQGWFNEQFF.